This T cell receptor (beta chain) was observed in a study of T cells after posttransplantation cyclophosphamide (dated by TCRdb to 2016 to 2017). Study-level background: Using TRB sequencing, the study followed how the T cell repertoire reconstituted after myeloablative bone marrow transplantation in which posttransplantation cyclophosphamide served as GVHD prophylaxis. TRB sequencing was performed on blood from all 35 or so PTCy patients with 1-year posttransplant specimens. Samples from about 37 PTCy-treated patients and 15 to 20 related bone marrow donors of those patients were subjected to antigen receptor sequencing. Because TRA and TRB clonality were tightly correlated in roughly 10 samples, subsequent TCR analyses were focused on TRB only. Public TRB sequences were queried against a database of over 3,600 sequences associated with responses to pathogens, tumor antigens, self-antigens and alloantigens. TRB sequencing was also done on up to roughly 3 additional blood samples from 2 to 5.2 years after transplant in 3 patients, and on pretransplant blood from several patients. Overall results and qualifications from the work: Across over 40 patients, TRB clonality was highly associated with recipient CMV seropositivity and CMV reactivation, and diversity in PTCy patients was similar to diversity in CNI/methotrexate controls. The TRB repertoires of T cells infiltrating skin or the GI tract showed only limited overlap with the TRB repertoires found in blood. Donor-recipient similarity was low at 1-2 months but rose over the first year, and later blood repertoires were often dominated by donor CD8+ memory clones.

On this clone: Its antigen target is currently unknown. Base qualities are missing; no much larger clone stands one base away.

TRB sequencing was run on genomic DNA with either the immunoSEQ assay at survey resolution or the hsTCRB kit. Per the source publication's procedure: The immunoSEQ software handled initial read processing, and the LymphoSeq R package was used for repertoire analyses. For each TRB dataset, clonality was calculated as 1 minus normalized Shannon entropy, and the Gini coefficient was computed as well. Phenotypes of unsorted samples were inferred by mapping TRB sequences from sorted subsets of the recipient or donor onto unsorted samples of the same recipient. Entries here come from immuneACCESS through TCRdb and include only in-frame sequences with V and J called. Some clones fail to appear in such tables; in the studies checked, an unresolved V gene covers under half of the shortfall, and the cause of the remainder is unknown. That table furnishes V, J and clone size, whereas the DNA furnished D and trimming. Within this sample are tens of thousands of clones, with about 93% of them counted one time only. The leading ten clones occupy roughly 2.9% of the sample.

Peripheral blood samples were provided by related bone marrow donors on the day of marrow donation. Mononuclear cells from peripheral blood and bone marrow were separated by Ficoll-Hypaque density centrifugation and then cryopreserved. A distance of 15 bases separates the germline ends of V and J, which lose 7 bases and 6 bases respectively. Measured from the cysteine to the phenylalanine, the CDR3 is 14 residues long. Kept here is only the CDR3 DNA, which spans 42 bases and is read in frame from base 1. Taken from the germline V gene, the CDR1 and CDR2 loops are SGHNT and YENEEA. Sequencing was done on a sample of PBMCs. The chain uses TRBV11-3 and TRBJ1-4, with the D gene uncertain. The clonotype was recovered from a woman aged 30 to 39 in good health and a related stem cell transplant donor. The DNA reads TGTGCCAGCACTCGGAACTATTATGATGAAAAACTGTTTTTT. Its protein product is CASTRNYYDEKLFF.